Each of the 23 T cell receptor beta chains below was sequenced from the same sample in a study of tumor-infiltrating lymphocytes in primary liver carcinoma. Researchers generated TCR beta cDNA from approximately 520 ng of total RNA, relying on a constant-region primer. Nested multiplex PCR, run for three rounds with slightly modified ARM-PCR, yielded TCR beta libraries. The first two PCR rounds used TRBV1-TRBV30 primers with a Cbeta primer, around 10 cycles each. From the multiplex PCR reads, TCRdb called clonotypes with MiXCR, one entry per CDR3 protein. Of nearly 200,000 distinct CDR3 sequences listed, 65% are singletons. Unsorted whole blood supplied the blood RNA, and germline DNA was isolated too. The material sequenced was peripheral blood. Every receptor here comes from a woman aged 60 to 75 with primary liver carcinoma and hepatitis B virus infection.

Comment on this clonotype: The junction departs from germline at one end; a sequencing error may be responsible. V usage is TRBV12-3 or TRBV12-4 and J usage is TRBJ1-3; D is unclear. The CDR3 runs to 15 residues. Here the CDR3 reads CASSQHEDSGSTIYF. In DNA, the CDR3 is TGTGCCAGCAGTCAACATGAAGACTCTGGAAGCACCATATATTTT.

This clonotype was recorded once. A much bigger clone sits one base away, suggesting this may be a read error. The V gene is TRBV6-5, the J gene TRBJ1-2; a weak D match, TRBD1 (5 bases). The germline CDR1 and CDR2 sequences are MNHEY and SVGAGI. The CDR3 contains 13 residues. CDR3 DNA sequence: TGTGCCAGCATTCGGGACCGGTTCTATGGCCACACCTTC. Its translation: CASIRDRFYGHTF.

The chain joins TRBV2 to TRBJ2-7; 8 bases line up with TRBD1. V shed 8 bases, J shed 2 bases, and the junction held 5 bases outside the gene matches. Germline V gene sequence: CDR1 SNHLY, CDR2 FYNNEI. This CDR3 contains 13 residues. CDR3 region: CASSKQGAYEQYF. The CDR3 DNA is TGTGCCAGCTCTAAACAGGGGGCCTACGAGCAGTACTTC.

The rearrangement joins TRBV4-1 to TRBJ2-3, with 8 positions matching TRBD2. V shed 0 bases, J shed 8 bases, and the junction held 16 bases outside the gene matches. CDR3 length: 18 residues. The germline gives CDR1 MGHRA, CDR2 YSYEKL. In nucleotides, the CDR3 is TGCGCCAGCAGCCAAGAGGACTTAGCGGGACCCCTTACGGGTACGCAGTATTTT. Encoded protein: CASSQEDLAGPLTGTQYF.

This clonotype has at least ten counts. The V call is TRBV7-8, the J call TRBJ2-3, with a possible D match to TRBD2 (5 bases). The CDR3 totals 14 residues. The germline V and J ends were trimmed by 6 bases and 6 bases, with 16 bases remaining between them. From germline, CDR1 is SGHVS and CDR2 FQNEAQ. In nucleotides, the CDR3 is TGTGCCAGCAGGCAAGATCCCAGCGGTGATACGCAGTATTTT. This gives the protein CASRQDPSGDTQYF. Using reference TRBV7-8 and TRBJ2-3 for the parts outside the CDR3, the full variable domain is GAGVSQSPRYKVAKRGQDVALRCDPISGHVSLFWYQQALGQGPEFLTYFQNEAQLDKSGLPSDRFFAERPEGSVSTLKIQRTQQEDSAVYLCASRQDPSGDTQYFGPGTRLTVL.

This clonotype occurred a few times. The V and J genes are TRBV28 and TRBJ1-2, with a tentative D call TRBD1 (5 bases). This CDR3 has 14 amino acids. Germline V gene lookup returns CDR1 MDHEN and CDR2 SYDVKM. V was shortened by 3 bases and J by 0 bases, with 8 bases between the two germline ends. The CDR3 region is CASSLGPANYGYTF. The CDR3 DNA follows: TGTGCCAGCAGTTTGGGGCCAGCTAACTATGGCTACACCTTC.

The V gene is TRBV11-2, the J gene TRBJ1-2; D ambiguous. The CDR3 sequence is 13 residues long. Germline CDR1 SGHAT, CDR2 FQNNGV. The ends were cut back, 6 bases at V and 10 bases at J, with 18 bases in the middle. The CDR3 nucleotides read TGTGCCAGCAGTCCCCGACATCTGAGTGACTACACCTTC. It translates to CASSPRHLSDYTF.

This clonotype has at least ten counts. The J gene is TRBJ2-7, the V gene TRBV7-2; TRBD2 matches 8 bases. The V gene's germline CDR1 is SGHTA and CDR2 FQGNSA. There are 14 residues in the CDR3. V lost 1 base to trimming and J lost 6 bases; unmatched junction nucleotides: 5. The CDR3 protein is CASSLVPGGREQYF. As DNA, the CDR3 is TGTGCCAGCAGCTTAGTCCCGGGAGGGCGCGAGCAGTACTTC.

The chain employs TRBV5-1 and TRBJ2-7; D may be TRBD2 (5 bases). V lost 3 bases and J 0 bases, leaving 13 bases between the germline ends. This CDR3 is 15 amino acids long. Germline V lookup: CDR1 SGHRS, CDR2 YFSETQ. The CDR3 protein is CASSSGRGNSYEQYF. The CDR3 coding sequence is TGCGCCAGCAGCTCTGGACGGGGAAACTCCTACGAGCAGTACTTC.

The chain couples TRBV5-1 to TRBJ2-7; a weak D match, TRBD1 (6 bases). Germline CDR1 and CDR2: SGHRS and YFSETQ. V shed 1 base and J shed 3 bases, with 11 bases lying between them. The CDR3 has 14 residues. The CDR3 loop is CASSLNGQHYEQYF. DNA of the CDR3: TGCGCCAGCAGCTTGAATGGACAGCACTACGAGCAGTACTTC.

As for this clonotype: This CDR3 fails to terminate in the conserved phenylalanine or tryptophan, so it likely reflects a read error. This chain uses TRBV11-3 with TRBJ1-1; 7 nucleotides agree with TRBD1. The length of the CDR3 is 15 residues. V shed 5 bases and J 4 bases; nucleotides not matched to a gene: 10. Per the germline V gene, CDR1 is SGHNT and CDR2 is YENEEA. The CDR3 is CASSGPGQTTTEAFS. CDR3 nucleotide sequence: TGTGCCAGCAGCGGCCCGGGACAGACGACCACTGAAGCTTTCTCT.

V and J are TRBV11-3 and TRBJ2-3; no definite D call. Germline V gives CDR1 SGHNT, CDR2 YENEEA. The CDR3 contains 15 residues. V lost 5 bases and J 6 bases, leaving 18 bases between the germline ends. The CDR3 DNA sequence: TGTGCCAGCAGCCTTTCCGGGTACCCGGATGATACGCAGTATTTT. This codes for CASSLSGYPDDTQYF. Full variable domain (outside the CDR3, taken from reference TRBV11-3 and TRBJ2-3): EAGVVQSPRYKIIEKKQPVAFWCNPISGHNTLYWYLQNLGQGPELLIRYENEEAVDDSQLPKDRFSAERLKGVDSTLKIQPAELGDSAVYLCASSLSGYPDDTQYFGPGTRLTVL.

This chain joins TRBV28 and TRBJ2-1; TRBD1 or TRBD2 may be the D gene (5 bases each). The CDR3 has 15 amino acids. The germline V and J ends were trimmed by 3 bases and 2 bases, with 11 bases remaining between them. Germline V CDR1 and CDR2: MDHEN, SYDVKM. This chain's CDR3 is CASSFRDGTYNEQFF. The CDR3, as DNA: TGTGCCAGCAGTTTTCGGGACGGCACCTACAATGAGCAGTTCTTC.

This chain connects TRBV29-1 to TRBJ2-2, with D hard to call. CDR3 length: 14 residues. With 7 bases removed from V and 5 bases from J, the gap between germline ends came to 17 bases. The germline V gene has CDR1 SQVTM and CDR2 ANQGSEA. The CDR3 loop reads CSASLYKKTGELFF. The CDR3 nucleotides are TGCAGCGCTAGTCTCTACAAAAAAACCGGGGAGCTGTTTTTT.

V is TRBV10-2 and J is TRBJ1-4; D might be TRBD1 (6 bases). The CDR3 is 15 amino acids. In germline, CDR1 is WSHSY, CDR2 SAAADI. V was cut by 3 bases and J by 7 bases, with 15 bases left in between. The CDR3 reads CASSDRGAQSEKLFF. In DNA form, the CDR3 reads TGCGCCAGCAGTGATCGGGGGGCGCAAAGTGAAAAACTGTTTTTT.

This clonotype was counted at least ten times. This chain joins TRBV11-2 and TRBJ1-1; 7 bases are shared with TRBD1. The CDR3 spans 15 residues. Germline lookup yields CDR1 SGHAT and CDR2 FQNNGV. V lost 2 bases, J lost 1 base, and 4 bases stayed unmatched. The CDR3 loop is CASSLLGTENTEAFF. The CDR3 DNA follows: TGTGCCAGCAGCTTACTAGGGACAGAGAACACTGAAGCTTTCTTT.

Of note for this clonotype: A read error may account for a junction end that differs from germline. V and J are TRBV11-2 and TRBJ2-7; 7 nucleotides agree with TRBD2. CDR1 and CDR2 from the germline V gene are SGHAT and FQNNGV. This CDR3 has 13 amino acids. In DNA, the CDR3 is TGCGCCAGCAGCTTCGGCGGGGGTTACGAGCACTACTTC. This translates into CASSFGGGYEHYF.

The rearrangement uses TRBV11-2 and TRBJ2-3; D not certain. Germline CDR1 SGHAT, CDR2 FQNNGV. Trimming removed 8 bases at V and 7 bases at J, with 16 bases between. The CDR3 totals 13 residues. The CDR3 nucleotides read TGTGCCAGCGAGCTGGGTAACGCAAATACGCAGTATTTT. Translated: CASELGNANTQYF. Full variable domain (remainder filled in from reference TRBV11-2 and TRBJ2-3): EAGVAQSPRYKIIEKRQSVAFWCNPISGHATLYWYQQILGQGPKLLIQFQNNGVVDDSQLPKDRFSAERLKGVDSTLKIQPAKLEDSAVYLCASELGNANTQYFGPGTRLTVL.

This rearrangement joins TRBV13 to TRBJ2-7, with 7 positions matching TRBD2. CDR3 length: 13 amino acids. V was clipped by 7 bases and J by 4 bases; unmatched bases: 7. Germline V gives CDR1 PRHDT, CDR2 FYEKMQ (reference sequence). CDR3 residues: CASNSGAGYEQYF. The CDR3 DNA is TGTGCCAGCAACTCCGGAGCGGGGTACGAGCAGTACTTC.

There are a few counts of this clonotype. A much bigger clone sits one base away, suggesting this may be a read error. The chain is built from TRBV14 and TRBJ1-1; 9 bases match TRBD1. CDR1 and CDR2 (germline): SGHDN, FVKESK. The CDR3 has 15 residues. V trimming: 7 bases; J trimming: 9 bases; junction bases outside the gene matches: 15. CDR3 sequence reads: CASNRQLPGQGKAFF. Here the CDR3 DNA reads TGTGCCAGCAACCGACAATTACCGGGACAGGGAAAAGCTTTCTTT.

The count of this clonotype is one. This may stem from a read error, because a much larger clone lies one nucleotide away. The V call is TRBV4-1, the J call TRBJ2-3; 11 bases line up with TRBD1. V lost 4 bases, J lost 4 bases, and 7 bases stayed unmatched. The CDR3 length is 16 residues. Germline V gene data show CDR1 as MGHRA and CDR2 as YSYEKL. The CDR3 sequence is CASSLRTGGLSDTQYF. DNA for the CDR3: TGCGCCAGCAGCCTCCGGACAGGGGGCTTGTCAGATACGCAGTATTTT.

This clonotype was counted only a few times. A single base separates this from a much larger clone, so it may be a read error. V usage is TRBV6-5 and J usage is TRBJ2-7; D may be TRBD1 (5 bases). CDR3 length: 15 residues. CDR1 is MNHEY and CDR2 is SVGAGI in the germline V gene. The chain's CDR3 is CAGSSLSGRVNEQYF. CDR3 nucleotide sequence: TGTGCCGGCAGTTCTCTTTCCGGCAGGGTCAACGAGCAGTACTTC.

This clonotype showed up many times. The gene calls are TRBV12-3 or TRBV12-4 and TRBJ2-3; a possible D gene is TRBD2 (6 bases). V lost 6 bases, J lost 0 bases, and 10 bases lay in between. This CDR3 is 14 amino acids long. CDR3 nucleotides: TGTGCCAGCAGCTACGGGGGAAGCACAGATACGCAGTATTTT. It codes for CASSYGGSTDTQYF.